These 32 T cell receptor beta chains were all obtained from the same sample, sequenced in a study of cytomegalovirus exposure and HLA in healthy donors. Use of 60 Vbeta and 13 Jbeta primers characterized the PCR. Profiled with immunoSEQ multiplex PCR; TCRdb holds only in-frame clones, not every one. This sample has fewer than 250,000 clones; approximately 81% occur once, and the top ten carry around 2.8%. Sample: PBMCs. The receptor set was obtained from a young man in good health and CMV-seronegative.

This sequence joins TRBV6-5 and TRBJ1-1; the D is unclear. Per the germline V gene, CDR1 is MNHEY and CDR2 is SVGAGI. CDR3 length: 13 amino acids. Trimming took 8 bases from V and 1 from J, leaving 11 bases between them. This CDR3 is CASATTENTEAFF. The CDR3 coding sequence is TGTGCCAGCGCGACTACAGAGAACACTGAAGCTTTCTTT.

In nucleotides, the CDR3 is TGTGCCAGCAGCAGCCGGGGGGACTTTGAAGAGACCCAGTACTTC. It translates to CASSSRGDFEETQYF. This chain joins TRBV13 and TRBJ2-5; 7 bases align to TRBD2. J was trimmed by 3 bases and V by 5 bases; bases with no gene match: 9. This CDR3 region has 15 residues. CDR1 is PRHDT and CDR2 is FYEKMQ in the germline V gene (reference sequence).

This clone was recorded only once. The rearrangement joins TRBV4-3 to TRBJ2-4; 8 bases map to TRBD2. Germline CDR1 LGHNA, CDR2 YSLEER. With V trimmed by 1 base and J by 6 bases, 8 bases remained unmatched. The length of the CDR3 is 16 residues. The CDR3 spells CASSQGLGGAVNIQYF. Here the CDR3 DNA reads TGCGCCAGCAGCCAAGGGCTCGGGGGGGCCGTAAACATTCAGTACTTC.

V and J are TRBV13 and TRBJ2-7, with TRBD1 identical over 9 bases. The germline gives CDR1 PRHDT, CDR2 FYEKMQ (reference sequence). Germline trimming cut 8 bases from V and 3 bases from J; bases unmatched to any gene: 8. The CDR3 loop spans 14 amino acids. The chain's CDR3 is CASAPGTGNYEQYF. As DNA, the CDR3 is TGTGCCAGCGCCCCCGGGACAGGGAACTACGAGCAGTACTTC.

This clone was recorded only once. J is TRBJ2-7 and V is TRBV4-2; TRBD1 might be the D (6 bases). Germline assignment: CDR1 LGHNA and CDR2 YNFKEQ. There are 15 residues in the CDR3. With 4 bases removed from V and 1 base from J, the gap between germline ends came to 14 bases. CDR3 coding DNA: TGTGCCAGCAGCCTCGAAGGGGGAAATTCCTACGAGCAGTACTTC. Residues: CASSLEGGNSYEQYF.

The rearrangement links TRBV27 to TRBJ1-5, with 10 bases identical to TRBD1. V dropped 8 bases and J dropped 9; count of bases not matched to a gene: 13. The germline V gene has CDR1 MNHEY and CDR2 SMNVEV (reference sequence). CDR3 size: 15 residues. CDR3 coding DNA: TGTGCCAGCGGACTAGGGACAGGGGCCACTCGGCCCCAGCATTTT. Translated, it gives CASGLGTGATRPQHF.

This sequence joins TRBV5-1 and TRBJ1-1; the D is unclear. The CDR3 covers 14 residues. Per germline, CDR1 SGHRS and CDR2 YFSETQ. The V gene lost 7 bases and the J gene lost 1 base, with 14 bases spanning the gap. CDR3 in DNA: TGCGCCAGCGGATTCGGGGAGACGAACACTGAAGCTTTCTTT. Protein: CASGFGETNTEAFF.

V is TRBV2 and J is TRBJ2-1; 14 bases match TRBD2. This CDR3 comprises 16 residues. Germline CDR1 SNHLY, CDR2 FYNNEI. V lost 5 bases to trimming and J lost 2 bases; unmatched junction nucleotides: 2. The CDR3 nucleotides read TGTGCCAGCAGTCGGGGACTAGCGGGAGCCTACAATGAGCAGTTCTTC. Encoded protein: CASSRGLAGAYNEQFF. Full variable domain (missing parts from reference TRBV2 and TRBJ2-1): EPEVTQTPSHQVTQMGQEVILRCVPISNHLYFYWYRQILGQKVEFLVSFYNNEISEKSEIFDDQFSVERPDGSNFTLKIRSTKLEDSAMYFCASSRGLAGAYNEQFFGPGTRLTVL.

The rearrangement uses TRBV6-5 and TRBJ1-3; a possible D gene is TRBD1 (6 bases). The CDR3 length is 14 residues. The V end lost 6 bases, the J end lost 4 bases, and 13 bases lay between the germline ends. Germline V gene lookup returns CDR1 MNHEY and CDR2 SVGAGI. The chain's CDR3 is CASSYGGAGNTIYF. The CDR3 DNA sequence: TGTGCCAGCAGCTACGGGGGGGCGGGAAACACCATATATTTT.

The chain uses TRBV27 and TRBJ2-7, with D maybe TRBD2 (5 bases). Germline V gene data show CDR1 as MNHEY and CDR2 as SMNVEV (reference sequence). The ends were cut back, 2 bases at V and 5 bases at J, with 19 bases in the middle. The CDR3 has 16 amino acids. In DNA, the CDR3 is TGTGCCAGCAGTTTAGGGGAGAGGCCTATGGTCCACGAGCAGTACTTC. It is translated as CASSLGERPMVHEQYF.

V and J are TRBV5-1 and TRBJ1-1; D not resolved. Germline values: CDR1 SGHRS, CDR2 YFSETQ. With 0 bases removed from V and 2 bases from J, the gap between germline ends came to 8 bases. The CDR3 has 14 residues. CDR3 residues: CASSLEPGNTEAFF. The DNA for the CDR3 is TGCGCCAGCAGCTTGGAACCGGGAAACACTGAAGCTTTCTTT.

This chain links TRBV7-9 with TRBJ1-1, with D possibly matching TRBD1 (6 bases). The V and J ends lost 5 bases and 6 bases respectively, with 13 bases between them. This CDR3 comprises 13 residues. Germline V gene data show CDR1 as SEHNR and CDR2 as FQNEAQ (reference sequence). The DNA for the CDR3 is TGTGCCAGCAGCCTACAGGGTACCTCTGAAGCTTTCTTT. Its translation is CASSLQGTSEAFF.

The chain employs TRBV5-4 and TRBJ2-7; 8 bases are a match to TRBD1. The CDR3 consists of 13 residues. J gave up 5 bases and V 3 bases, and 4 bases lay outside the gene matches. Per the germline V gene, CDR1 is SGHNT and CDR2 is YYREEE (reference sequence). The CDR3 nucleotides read TGTGCCAGCAGCTCGCAGGACAGGGACGAGCAGTACTTC. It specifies CASSSQDRDEQYF.

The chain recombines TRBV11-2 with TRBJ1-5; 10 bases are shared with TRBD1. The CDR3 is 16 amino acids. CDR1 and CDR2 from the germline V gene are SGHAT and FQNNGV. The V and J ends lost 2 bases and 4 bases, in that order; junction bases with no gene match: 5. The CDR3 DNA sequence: TGTGCCAGCAGCTTATCACGGACAGGGGGTAATCAGCCCCAGCATTTT. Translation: CASSLSRTGGNQPQHF. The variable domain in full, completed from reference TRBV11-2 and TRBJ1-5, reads EAGVAQSPRYKIIEKRQSVAFWCNPISGHATLYWYQQILGQGPKLLIQFQNNGVVDDSQLPKDRFSAERLKGVDSTLKIQPAKLEDSAVYLCASSLSRTGGNQPQHFGDGTRLSIL.

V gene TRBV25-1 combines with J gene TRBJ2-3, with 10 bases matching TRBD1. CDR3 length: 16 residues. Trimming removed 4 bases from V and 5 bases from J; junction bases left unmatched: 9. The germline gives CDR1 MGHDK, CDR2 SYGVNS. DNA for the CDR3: TGTGCCAGCAGTGTCCGGGACAGGGGCCTGGGAGATACGCAGTATTTT. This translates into CASSVRDRGLGDTQYF.

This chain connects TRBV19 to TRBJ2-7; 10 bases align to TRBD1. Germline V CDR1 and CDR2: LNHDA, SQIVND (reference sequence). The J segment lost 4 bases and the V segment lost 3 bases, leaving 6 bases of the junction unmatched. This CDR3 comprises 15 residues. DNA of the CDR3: TGTGCCAGTAGTATCTCAGCGGACAGGGGGTACGAGCAGTACTTC. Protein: CASSISADRGYEQYF.

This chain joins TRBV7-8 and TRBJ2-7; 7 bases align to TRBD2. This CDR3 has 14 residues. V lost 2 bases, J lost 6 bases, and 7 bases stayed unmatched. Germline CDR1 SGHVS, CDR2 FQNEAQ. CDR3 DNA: TGTGCCAGCAGCTTATCGGGAGGAGTTAGCGAGCAGTACTTC. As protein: CASSLSGGVSEQYF.

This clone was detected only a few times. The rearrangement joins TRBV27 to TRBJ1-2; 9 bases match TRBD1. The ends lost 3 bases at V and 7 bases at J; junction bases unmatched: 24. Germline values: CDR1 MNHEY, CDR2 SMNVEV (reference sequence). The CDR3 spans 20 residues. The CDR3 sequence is CASSFIPPLLQGAGLFGYTF. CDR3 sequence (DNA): TGTGCCAGCAGTTTCATACCTCCTCTTCTACAGGGGGCGGGCCTATTTGGCTACACCTTC.

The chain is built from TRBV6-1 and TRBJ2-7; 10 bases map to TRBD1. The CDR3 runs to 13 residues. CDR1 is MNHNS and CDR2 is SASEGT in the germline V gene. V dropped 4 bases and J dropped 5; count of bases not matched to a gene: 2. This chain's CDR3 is CASSGDRGHEQYF. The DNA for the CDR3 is TGTGCCAGCAGTGGGGACAGGGGCCACGAGCAGTACTTC.

The CDR3 here is CATSSNRGSTDTQYF. The CDR3 DNA reads as TGTGCCACCAGCAGCAACAGGGGCAGCACAGATACGCAGTATTTT. The V call is TRBV15, the J call TRBJ2-3; TRBD1 aligns across 7 bases. J was trimmed by 0 bases and V by 3 bases; bases with no gene match: 3. Germline CDR1 reads LNHNV; CDR2 reads YYDKDF (reference sequence). The CDR3 has 15 residues.

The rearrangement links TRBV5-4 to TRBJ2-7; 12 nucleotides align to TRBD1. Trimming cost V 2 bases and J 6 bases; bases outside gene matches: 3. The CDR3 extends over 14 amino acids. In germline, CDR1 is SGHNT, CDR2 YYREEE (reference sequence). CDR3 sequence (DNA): TGTGCCAGCAGCTTCGGGACAGGGGGCCTCGAGCAGTACTTC. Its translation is CASSFGTGGLEQYF.

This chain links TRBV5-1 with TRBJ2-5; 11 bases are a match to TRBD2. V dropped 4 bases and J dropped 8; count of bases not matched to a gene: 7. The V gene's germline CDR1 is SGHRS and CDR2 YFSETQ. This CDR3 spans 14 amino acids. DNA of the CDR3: TGCGCCAGCAGCCACGGACTAGCGGGTGCCACCCAGTACTTC. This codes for CASSHGLAGATQYF.

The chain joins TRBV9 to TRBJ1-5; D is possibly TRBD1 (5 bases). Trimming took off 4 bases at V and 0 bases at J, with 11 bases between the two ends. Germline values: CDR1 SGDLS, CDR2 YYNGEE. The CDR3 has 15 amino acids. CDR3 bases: TGTGCCAGCAGCCCCTGGGGGGATAGCAATCAGCCCCAGCATTTT. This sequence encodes CASSPWGDSNQPQHF.

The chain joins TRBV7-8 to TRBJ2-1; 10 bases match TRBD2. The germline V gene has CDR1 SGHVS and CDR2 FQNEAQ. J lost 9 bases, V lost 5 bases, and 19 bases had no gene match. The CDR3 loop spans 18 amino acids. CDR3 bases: TGTGCCAGCAGCCAACCCCCTGGTGGGCTAGCGGGGGCCGCTGAGCAGTTCTTC. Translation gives CASSQPPGGLAGAAEQFF.

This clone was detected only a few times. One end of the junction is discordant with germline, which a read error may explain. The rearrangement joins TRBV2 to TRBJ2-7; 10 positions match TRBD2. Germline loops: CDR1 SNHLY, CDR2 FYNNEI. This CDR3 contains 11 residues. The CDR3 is CASSESGGADF. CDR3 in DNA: TGTGCCAGCAGTGAAAGCGGGGGGGCGGACTTC. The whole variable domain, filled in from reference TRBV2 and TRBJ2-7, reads EPEVTQTPSHQVTQMGQEVILRCVPISNHLYFYWYRQILGQKVEFLVSFYNNEISEKSEIFDDQFSVERPDGSNFTLKIRSTKLEDSAMYFCASSESGGADFGPGTRLTVT.

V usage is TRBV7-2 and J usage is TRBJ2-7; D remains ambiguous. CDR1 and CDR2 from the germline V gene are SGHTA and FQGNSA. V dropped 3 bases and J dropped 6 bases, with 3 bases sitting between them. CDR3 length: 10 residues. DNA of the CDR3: TGTGCCAGCAGCTTTAGCGAGCAGTACTTC. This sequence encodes CASSFSEQYF.

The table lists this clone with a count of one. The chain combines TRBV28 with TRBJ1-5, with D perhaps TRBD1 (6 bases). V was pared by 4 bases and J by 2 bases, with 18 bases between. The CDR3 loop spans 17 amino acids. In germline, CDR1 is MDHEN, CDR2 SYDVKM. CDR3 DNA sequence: TGTGCCAGCAGTTCCTGGACAGCAGGAGGACGCAATCAGCCCCAGCATTTT. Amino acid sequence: CASSSWTAGGRNQPQHF. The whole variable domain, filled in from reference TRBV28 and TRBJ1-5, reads DVKVTQSSRYLVKRTGEKVFLECVQDMDHENMFWYRQDPGLGLRLIYFSYDVKMKEKGDIPEGYSVSREKKERFSLILESASTNQTSMYLCASSSWTAGGRNQPQHFGDGTRLSIL.

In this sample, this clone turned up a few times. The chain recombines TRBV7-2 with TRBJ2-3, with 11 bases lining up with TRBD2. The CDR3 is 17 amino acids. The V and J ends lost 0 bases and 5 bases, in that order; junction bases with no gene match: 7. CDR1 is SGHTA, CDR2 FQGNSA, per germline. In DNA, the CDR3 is TGTGCCAGCAGCTTAGCGTCGACTAGCGGGGCCCAAGATACGCAGTATTTT. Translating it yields CASSLASTSGAQDTQYF.

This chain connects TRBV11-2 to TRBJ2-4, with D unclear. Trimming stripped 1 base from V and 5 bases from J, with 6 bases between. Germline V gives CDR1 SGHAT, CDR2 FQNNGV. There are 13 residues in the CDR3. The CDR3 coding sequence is TGTGCCAGCAGCTTAGTTCCAGAAAACATTCAGTACTTC. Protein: CASSLVPENIQYF.

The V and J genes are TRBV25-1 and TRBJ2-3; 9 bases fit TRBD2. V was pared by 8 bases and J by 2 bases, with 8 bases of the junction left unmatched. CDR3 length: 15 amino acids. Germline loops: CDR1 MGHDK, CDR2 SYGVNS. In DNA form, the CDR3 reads TGTGCCAGCGGACATAGCGGGGGACCCACAGATACGCAGTATTTT. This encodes CASGHSGGPTDTQYF.

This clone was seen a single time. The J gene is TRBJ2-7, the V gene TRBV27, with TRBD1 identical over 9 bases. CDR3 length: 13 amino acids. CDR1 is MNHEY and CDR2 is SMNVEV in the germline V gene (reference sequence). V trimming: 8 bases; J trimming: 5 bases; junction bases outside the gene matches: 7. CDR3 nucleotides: TGTGCCAGCGCCCGACAGGGGGGCCACGAGCAGTACTTC. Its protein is CASARQGGHEQYF.

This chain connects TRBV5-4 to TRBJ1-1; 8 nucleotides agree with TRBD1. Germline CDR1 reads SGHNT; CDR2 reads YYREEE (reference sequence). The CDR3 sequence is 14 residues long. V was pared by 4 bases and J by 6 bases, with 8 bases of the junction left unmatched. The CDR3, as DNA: TGTGCCAGCAGCCGTACAGGGGGTGTAGCTGAAGCTTTCTTT. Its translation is CASSRTGGVAEAFF.